The 19 T cell receptor beta chains below were found in one sample sequenced in a study of vaccination and CD4 T cells after COVID-19. These receptors' targets are unknown. Stated treatment: roughly nine-day PBMC culture with coronavirus spike peptide pools or control peptides (ViraFEST assay). Oncomine TCR Beta short-read sequencing was applied to DNA from cultured CD4+ T cells. Using its own MiXCR run on the PCR reads, TCRdb lists one record per CDR3 protein. The table lists 20,000 or so distinct CDR3 sequences, approximately 26% of them singletons. The sample was cultured CD4+ T cells from blood. These receptors came from a human donor with COVID-19.

The chain joins TRBV4-1 to TRBJ1-1; 9 bases are shared with TRBD1. Trimming at V came to 3 bases and at J to 0 bases, leaving 5 bases not matched to a gene. Germline V gives CDR1 MGHRA, CDR2 YSYEKL. The CDR3 is 16 amino acids. The CDR3 loop reads CASSHPGQGMNTEAFF. DNA of the CDR3: TGCGCCAGCAGCCATCCGGGACAGGGAATGAACACTGAAGCTTTCTTT.

The V and J genes are TRBV11-3 and TRBJ2-7; D gene ambiguous. V lost 1 base to trimming and J lost 2 bases, with 9 bases between them. The CDR3 has 14 amino acids. Germline V gene data show CDR1 as SGHNT and CDR2 as YENEEA. CDR3 sequence: CASSLGRTAYEQYF. The CDR3 coding sequence is TGTGCCAGCAGCTTAGGCAGAACCGCCTACGAGCAGTACTTC. Full variable domain (rest looked up from reference TRBV11-3 and TRBJ2-7): EAGVVQSPRYKIIEKKQPVAFWCNPISGHNTLYWYLQNLGQGPELLIRYENEEAVDDSQLPKDRFSAERLKGVDSTLKIQPAELGDSAVYLCASSLGRTAYEQYFGPGTRLTVT.

A few counts support this clonotype. The genes are TRBV27 and TRBJ1-1, with 9 positions matching TRBD1. Per the germline V gene, CDR1 is MNHEY and CDR2 is SMNVEV (reference sequence). The length of the CDR3 is 13 residues. J gave up 1 base and V 6 bases, and 0 bases lay outside the gene matches. CDR3 in DNA: TGTGCCAGCAGGGGACAGGGGAACACTGAAGCTTTCTTT. Translating it yields CASRGQGNTEAFF.

The CDR3 nucleotides are TGTGCCAGCAGTGAAGTATGGACAGGGGGCGTAAGTGGGGCCAACGTCCTGACTTTC. It specifies CASSEVWTGGVSGANVLTF. The V call is TRBV6-1, the J call TRBJ2-6, with 11 bases fitting TRBD1. The ends lost 1 base at V and 3 bases at J; junction bases unmatched: 8. CDR1 and CDR2 from the germline V gene are MNHNS and SASEGT. The CDR3 contains 19 residues.

This clonotype came up a few times. The gene calls are TRBV7-2 and TRBJ1-6, with D perhaps matching TRBD1 (5 bases). CDR3 length equals 15 residues. Germline V gives CDR1 SGHTA, CDR2 FQGNSA. The germline V and J ends were trimmed by 3 bases and 4 bases, with 10 bases remaining between them. The CDR3 region has the DNA TGTGCCAGCAGCTTCGTGGGGGTTTATAATTCACCCCTCCACTTT. It yields the protein CASSFVGVYNSPLHF.

The CDR3 DNA is TGTGCCAGCAGCTTGGACAGCAATCAGCCCCAGCATTTT. Translation gives CASSLDSNQPQHF. This chain links TRBV5-4 with TRBJ1-5; no clear D. In germline, CDR1 is SGHNT, CDR2 YYREEE (reference sequence). V lost 0 bases to trimming and J lost 1 base, with 2 bases between them. The CDR3 is 13 amino acids. The entire variable domain, with the rest obtained from reference TRBV5-4 and TRBJ1-5, is as follows: ETGVTQSPTHLIKTRGQQVTLRCSSQSGHNTVSWYQQALGQGPQFIFQYYREEENGRGNFPPRFSGLQFPNYSSELNVNALELDDSALYLCASSLDSNQPQHFGDGTRLSIL.

The V call is TRBV6-2 or TRBV6-3, the J call TRBJ2-5; TRBD2 might be the D (6 bases). The CDR3 covers 13 residues. Trimming left V 4 bases short and J 4 bases short, with 10 bases between. Germline values: CDR1 MNHEY, CDR2 SVGEGT. This CDR3 reads CASSSEGTETQYF. CDR3 coding DNA: TGTGCCAGCAGTTCGGAGGGTACAGAGACCCAGTACTTC.

This clonotype was seen a few times. The chain carries TRBV4-3 and TRBJ1-2, with D perhaps matching TRBD1 (5 bases). Trimming removed 0 bases from V and 7 bases from J, with 15 bases in between. There are 15 residues in the CDR3. Looked up from germline, CDR1 is LGHNA and CDR2 is YSLEER. Written as DNA, the CDR3 is TGCGCCAGCAGCCAAGAGTTTCACAGGCAAGGTGGCTACACCTTC. Amino acids: CASSQEFHRQGGYTF.

There are a few counts of this clonotype. V is TRBV19 and J is TRBJ1-2, with unresolved D. Germline-derived CDR1 and CDR2 are LNHDA and SQIVND (reference sequence). V lost 4 bases, J lost 2 bases, and 5 bases lay in between. The CDR3 loop spans 12 amino acids. The CDR3 DNA follows: TGTGCCAGTAGTACGACAAACTATGGCTACACCTTC. As protein: CASSTTNYGYTF.

The chain is built from TRBV7-9 and TRBJ2-5; tentatively, D is TRBD2 (7 bases). Trimming left V 5 bases short and J 3 bases short, with 16 bases between. The CDR3 contains 15 residues. Germline values: CDR1 SEHNR, CDR2 FQNEAQ (reference sequence). CDR3 sequence (DNA): TGTGCCAGCAGCCCTCTGGGGGGGCGCGAAGAGACCCAGTACTTC. Amino acids: CASSPLGGREETQYF.

CDR3 coding DNA: TGTGCAAGTCGCTTAGGGAAACGACTAGCGGGGGCTTGTAGCACAGATACGCAGTATTTT. Protein: CASRLGKRLAGACSTDTQYF. The rearrangement links TRBV12-2 to TRBJ2-3; TRBD2, the table's D call, was not compared with the DNA. TRBV12-2 is tagged as a pseudogene. The CDR3 contains 20 residues.

This clonotype was seen a few times. V gene TRBV7-2 combines with J gene TRBJ2-5; D is uncertain. Looked up from germline, CDR1 is SGHTA and CDR2 is FQGNSA. This CDR3 comprises 16 residues. V shed 0 bases and J shed 2 bases, with 13 bases lying between them. The DNA for the CDR3 is TGTGCCAGCAGCTTAGCCATAGCCACCCAACAAGAGACCCAGTACTTC. Translated: CASSLAIATQQETQYF.

The gene calls are TRBV5-6 and TRBJ2-3, with 7 bases aligning to TRBD2. J was trimmed by 6 bases and V by 4 bases; bases with no gene match: 17. The CDR3 covers 17 residues. Germline assignment: CDR1 SGHDT and CDR2 YYEEEE. CDR3 coding DNA: TGTGCCAGCAGCCAGGGACTACCCTTAAATGGTATGGATACGCAGTATTTT. Its protein product is CASSQGLPLNGMDTQYF.

V usage is TRBV5-4 and J usage is TRBJ1-4; the D is unclear. CDR1 SGHNT and CDR2 YYREEE come from the germline V gene (reference sequence). The CDR3 loop spans 14 amino acids. Trimming took 1 base from V and 3 from J, leaving 7 bases between them. The CDR3 nucleotides read TGTGCCAGCAGCTTGTCTACAGCTAATGAAAAACTGTTTTTT. Protein: CASSLSTANEKLFF.

The chain combines TRBV5-1 with TRBJ1-1; maybe TRBD1 (5 bases). Germline CDR1 and CDR2: SGHRS and YFSETQ. V dropped 0 bases and J dropped 0 bases, with 9 bases sitting between them. The CDR3 is 15 amino acids. The CDR3 sequence: CASSLGVTVNTEAFF. The CDR3 DNA sequence: TGCGCCAGCAGCTTGGGTGTGACAGTGAACACTGAAGCTTTCTTT. Full variable domain (missing parts from reference TRBV5-1 and TRBJ1-1): KAGVTQTPRYLIKTRGQQVTLSCSPISGHRSVSWYQQTPGQGLQFLFEYFSETQRNKGNFPGRFSGRQFSNSRSEMNVSTLELGDSALYLCASSLGVTVNTEAFFGQGTRLTVV.

The V gene is TRBV28, the J gene TRBJ2-1, with D possibly being TRBD1 (6 bases). CDR3 length: 16 residues. The germline V gene has CDR1 MDHEN and CDR2 SYDVKM. The V gene lost 6 bases and the J gene lost 4 bases, with 19 bases spanning the gap. CDR3 DNA sequence: TGTGCCAGCAGCCCCGGGGACAAAAAATCGTACAATGAGCAGTTCTTC. It specifies CASSPGDKKSYNEQFF.

The sample holds a few counts of this clonotype. The chain recombines TRBV4-2 with TRBJ1-5, with D unclear. The germline V and J ends were trimmed by 0 bases and 3 bases, with 12 bases remaining between them. The CDR3 loop spans 16 amino acids. Germline loops: CDR1 LGHNA, CDR2 YNFKEQ. For the CDR3, the DNA is TGTGCCAGCAGCCAAGATTTAAGAGGGAACAATCAGCCCCAGCATTTT. It codes for CASSQDLRGNNQPQHF.

This clonotype was detected only a few times. The chain is built from TRBV28 and TRBJ1-2; possibly TRBD1 for D (5 bases). The CDR3 runs to 13 residues. CDR1 is MDHEN and CDR2 is SYDVKM in the germline V gene. The V end was cut by 4 bases, the J end by 5 bases, with 11 bases between. This CDR3 is CASSYGTFYGYTF. DNA for the CDR3: TGTGCCAGCAGTTACGGGACTTTTTATGGCTACACCTTC.

V gene TRBV10-1 combines with J gene TRBJ2-7; D unresolved. V dropped 5 bases and J dropped 6 bases, with 11 bases sitting between them. Germline lookup yields CDR1 WNHNN and CDR2 SYGVQD (reference sequence). The CDR3 contains 12 residues. This CDR3 is CASSPDLLEQYF. The CDR3 DNA sequence: TGCGCCAGCAGTCCGGATTTGCTCGAGCAGTACTTC.